This section outlines one TCR beta chain sequence together with its context. Its antigen remains unidentified. The table came from immunoSEQ multiplex PCR; TCRdb's copy has only in-frame clones and leaves some out. The sample shows 40,000 or so clones, around 82% of them seen only once. These data originate in a study of OX40 agonist ivuxolimab in advanced cancers. Study-level findings and limits: Antigen targets of the expanded peripheral T cells went undetermined. Among the lowest levels of clonal expansion were found in partial responders at 0.1-3.0 mg/kg.

CDR3 length: 15 amino acids. Germline CDR1 and CDR2: MNHNY and SVGAGI (reference sequence). Trimming cost V 6 bases and J 4 bases, with 18 bases left between them. Material: CD4+ or CD8+ T cells sorted from blood, obtained in a trial of the OX40 agonist ivuxolimab. The source is an adult with an advanced solid tumor such as melanoma, head and neck, liver or kidney cancer. The rearrangement uses TRBV6-6 and TRBJ1-2; a weak D match, TRBD1 (6 bases). CDR3 DNA: TGTGCCAGCAGAACCCGGGGGGGCTCAGGCTATGGCTACACCTTC. Translation gives CASRTRGGSGYGYTF.